What follows are 28 T cell receptor beta chains derived from one specimen sequenced in a study of shared clonotypes between healthy human individuals. The protocol was immunoSEQ multiplex PCR, while the TCRdb copy is restricted to in-frame clones and leaves out a portion. The sample holds a few million clones, around 90% seen once. The sequencing sample was made of naive CD4+ T cells sorted from blood. The sample's subset: CD45RA+ positively selected. These receptors were taken from a man aged 18-30 years in good health.

In the case of this clone: Other DNA sequences in this sample translate to the same CDR3. The CDR3 DNA reads as TGTGCCAGCTCACCAAATACAGGGAGCAATCAGCCCCAGCATTTT. It specifies CASSPNTGSNQPQHF. The V and J genes are TRBV18 and TRBJ1-5, with D possibly being TRBD1 (6 bases). The length of the CDR3 is 15 residues. V shed 2 bases and J shed 1 base, with 9 bases lying between them. Germline CDR1 and CDR2: KGHSH and LQKENI.

The chain links TRBV29-1 to TRBJ2-3; tentative D call: TRBD1 (6 bases). Germline CDR1 and CDR2: SQVTM and ANQGSEA. The length of the CDR3 is 11 residues. V gave up 5 bases and J gave up 9 bases, with 12 bases separating them. The CDR3 is CSVTSTGTQYF. For the CDR3, the DNA is TGCAGCGTTACCTCCACAGGGACGCAGTATTTT.

The CDR3 loop is CATATGVTSNQPQHF. The CDR3 nucleotides are TGTGCCACCGCCACGGGGGTTACCAGCAATCAGCCCCAGCATTTT. This rearrangement joins TRBV19 to TRBJ1-5, with D tentatively TRBD1 (5 bases). V was clipped by 10 bases and J by 1 base, with 17 bases between them. Germline V gene data show CDR1 as LNHDA and CDR2 as SQIVND (reference sequence). The CDR3 consists of 15 residues.

The CDR3 protein is CASSEQGATNEKLFF. CDR3 sequence (DNA): TGTGCCAGCTCAGAACAGGGGGCAACTAATGAAAAACTGTTTTTT. The chain links TRBV18 to TRBJ1-4; 8 bases align to TRBD1. V gave up 5 bases and J gave up 0 bases; unmatched junction bases: 2. The CDR3 is made up of 15 amino acids. CDR1 is KGHSH, CDR2 LQKENI, per germline.

J is TRBJ2-7 and V is TRBV7-2; maybe TRBD1 (5 bases). CDR1 SGHTA and CDR2 FQGNSA come from the germline V gene. Trimming shortened V by 4 bases and J by 0 bases, and 10 bases separated the two germline ends. There are 14 residues in the CDR3. DNA of the CDR3: TGTGCCAGCAGCTCTACAGGCGACTCCTACGAGCAGTACTTC. This encodes CASSSTGDSYEQYF.

The chain uses TRBV6-5 and TRBJ2-7, with TRBD2 matching over 10 bases. Losses at the gene ends were 5 bases for V and 6 bases for J; bases not matched to a gene: 7. The germline CDR1 and CDR2 sequences are MNHEY and SVGAGI. The CDR3 extends over 14 amino acids. CDR3 region: CASSNSGGFGEQYF. CDR3 nucleotide sequence: TGTGCCAGCAGTAATAGCGGGGGGTTTGGCGAGCAGTACTTC.

The chain uses TRBV11-2 and TRBJ1-2; D perhaps matches TRBD1 (6 bases). Trimming left V 0 bases short and J 2 bases short, with 10 bases between. Germline V gives CDR1 SGHAT, CDR2 FQNNGV. The CDR3 contains 15 residues. The DNA of the CDR3 is TGTGCCAGCAGCTTAGAATCTACAGGGAACTATGGCTACACCTTC. Translation gives CASSLESTGNYGYTF.

In regard to this clone: Mismatch with germline at one junction end may stem from a read error. The V gene is TRBV12-5, the J gene TRBJ1-2; TRBD1 agrees at 10 bases. The CDR3 runs 12 residues. Germline V lookup: CDR1 LGHNT, CDR2 FRNRAP. This CDR3 reads CASGLLTGGYAF. CDR3 bases: TGTGCTAGTGGTTTGTTGACAGGGGGCTACGCCTTC.

A few counts support this clone. Other DNA sequences of this sample code for an identical CDR3. V usage is TRBV6-5 and J usage is TRBJ2-2; D perhaps matches TRBD2 (5 bases). CDR1 MNHEY and CDR2 SVGAGI come from the germline V gene. The ends were cut back, 5 bases at V and 1 base at J, with 5 bases in the middle. The CDR3 loop spans 13 amino acids. Written as DNA, the CDR3 is TGTGCCAGCAGTCGGGGGAACACCGGGGAGCTGTTTTTT. Translated: CASSRGNTGELFF.

This clone occurred a few times. V is TRBV2 and J is TRBJ1-1, with D perhaps matching TRBD1 (5 bases). V was pared by 8 bases and J by 0 bases, with 13 bases between. The CDR3 is 14 amino acids. Germline CDR1 and CDR2: SNHLY and FYNNEI. DNA of the CDR3: TGTGCCAGCGGAGAGGGACGGGTGAACACTGAAGCTTTCTTT. Translation: CASGEGRVNTEAFF.

The rearrangement uses TRBV5-1 and TRBJ1-6; 9 bases map to TRBD1. The trim removed 2 bases at V and 10 bases at J, leaving 10 bases unmatched. The germline CDR1 and CDR2 sequences are SGHRS and YFSETQ. The CDR3 is made up of 16 amino acids. CDR3 residues: CASSLEVTDRGSPLHF. The CDR3 bases are TGCGCCAGCAGCTTAGAGGTAACGGACAGGGGCTCACCCCTCCACTTT.

The chain joins TRBV7-2 to TRBJ2-1; D gene unclear. The germline gives CDR1 SGHTA, CDR2 FQGNSA. V was clipped by 0 bases and J by 4 bases, with 10 bases between them. The CDR3 contains 15 residues. The CDR3 region is CASSLAGFGYNEQFF. CDR3 coding DNA: TGTGCCAGCAGCTTAGCAGGCTTCGGTTACAATGAGCAGTTCTTC.

V and J are TRBV28 and TRBJ1-1, with a tentative D call TRBD1 (5 bases). V gave up 8 bases and J gave up 5 bases, with 12 bases separating them. The CDR3 consists of 12 residues. Germline assignment: CDR1 MDHEN and CDR2 SYDVKM. The CDR3 coding sequence is TGTGCCAGCGGAAGGGGATGGACTGAAGCTTTCTTT. Its protein is CASGRGWTEAFF. Looking up the rest from reference TRBV28 and TRBJ1-1 gives the full variable domain: DVKVTQSSRYLVKRTGEKVFLECVQDMDHENMFWYRQDPGLGLRLIYFSYDVKMKEKGDIPEGYSVSREKKERFSLILESASTNQTSMYLCASGRGWTEAFFGQGTRLTVV.

V is TRBV2 and J is TRBJ1-2; 8 nucleotides agree with TRBD1. V trimming: 7 bases; J trimming: 3 bases; junction bases outside the gene matches: 7. The CDR3 is made up of 14 amino acids. CDR1 SNHLY and CDR2 FYNNEI come from the germline V gene. Here the CDR3 DNA reads TGTGCCAGCAAGGACAGGGAATGGGACTATGGCTACACCTTC. It yields the protein CASKDREWDYGYTF. The full variable domain, in which reference TRBV2 and TRBJ1-2 provide the parts outside the CDR3, is EPEVTQTPSHQVTQMGQEVILRCVPISNHLYFYWYRQILGQKVEFLVSFYNNEISEKSEIFDDQFSVERPDGSNFTLKIRSTKLEDSAMYFCASKDREWDYGYTFGSGTRLTVV.

CDR3 in amino acids: CASGQTPLISGNTIYF. The CDR3 DNA sequence: TGTGCTAGTGGCCAAACCCCCCTTATCTCTGGAAACACCATATATTTT. V gene TRBV12-5 combines with J gene TRBJ1-3; D gene ambiguous. CDR3 size: 16 residues. Germline values: CDR1 LGHNT, CDR2 FRNRAP. Trimming pared 6 bases from V and 0 bases from J, leaving 15 bases between.

V is TRBV11-1 and J is TRBJ2-5, with D unresolved. The CDR3 runs to 15 residues. The V gene's germline CDR1 is SGHAT and CDR2 FQDESV (reference sequence). Trimming left V 5 bases short and J 4 bases short, with 17 bases between. This CDR3 is CASSVIQSSPETQYF. DNA of the CDR3: TGTGCCAGCAGCGTGATACAAAGTTCCCCAGAGACCCAGTACTTC.

V gene TRBV9 combines with J gene TRBJ2-7; D perhaps matches TRBD1 (6 bases). Trimming took off 3 bases at V and 5 bases at J, with 24 bases between the two ends. CDR1 and CDR2 from the germline V gene are SGDLS and YYNGEE. This CDR3 is built from 17 residues. The CDR3 DNA reads TGTGCCAGCAGCGCCTCCGCGACAGGTGCCGAAGGCCACGAGCAGTACTTC. Translated, it gives CASSASATGAEGHEQYF.

This clone was seen a few times. The chain is built from TRBV30 and TRBJ1-1, with D hard to call. The CDR3 is made up of 15 amino acids. From germline, CDR1 is GTSNPN and CDR2 SVGIG (reference sequence). V was shortened by 0 bases and J by 4 bases, with 15 bases between the two germline ends. The chain's CDR3 is CAWSVNSKGPTEAFF. The CDR3 nucleotides read TGTGCCTGGAGTGTAAACTCGAAGGGTCCCACTGAAGCTTTCTTT.

The rearrangement uses TRBV4-3 and TRBJ1-1; D remains ambiguous. CDR3 size: 14 residues. V lost 4 bases and J 3 bases, leaving 12 bases between the germline ends. Germline loops: CDR1 LGHNA, CDR2 YSLEER. This CDR3 reads CASSLSAGYTEAFF. CDR3 sequence (DNA): TGCGCCAGCAGCCTTTCCGCGGGGTACACTGAAGCTTTCTTT.

The chain is built from TRBV6-4 and TRBJ2-4, with TRBD1 matching 7 bases. Germline V gives CDR1 MRHNA, CDR2 SNTAGT. Trimming took 6 bases from V and 0 from J; bases not matched to a gene: 8. The CDR3 has 16 amino acids. CDR3 nucleotide sequence: TGTGCCAGCAGAGAACAGGGGTTCCTAGCCAAAAACATTCAGTACTTC. Its protein product is CASREQGFLAKNIQYF.

The chain recombines TRBV7-3 with TRBJ2-5, with 11 bases lining up with TRBD2. The length of the CDR3 is 15 residues. CDR1 is SGHTA, CDR2 FQGTGA, per germline. Germline trimming cut 5 bases from V and 5 bases from J; bases unmatched to any gene: 7. The CDR3 coding sequence is TGTGCCAGCAGCCGTAGCGGGGGGGCCGGTGAGACCCAGTACTTC. Its translation is CASSRSGGAGETQYF.

This clone was seen only a few times. Other DNA variants within this sample encode the same CDR3. The chain combines TRBV20-1 with TRBJ1-1; D perhaps matches TRBD1 (5 bases). The V gene's germline CDR1 is DFQATT and CDR2 SNEGSKA (reference sequence). V was trimmed by 3 bases and J by 6 bases, leaving 8 bases between them. The CDR3 is 11 amino acids. CDR3 sequence (DNA): TGCAGTGCTAGCAGGGCAGCTGAAGCTTTCTTT. It yields the protein CSASRAAEAFF.

The chain combines TRBV7-2 with TRBJ1-4; D gene unclear. V was shortened by 2 bases and J by 0 bases, with 4 bases between the two germline ends. This CDR3 is built from 14 residues. Germline V gives CDR1 SGHTA, CDR2 FQGNSA. CDR3 residues: CASSLPATNEKLFF. The CDR3 region has the DNA TGTGCCAGCAGCTTACCCGCAACTAATGAAAAACTGTTTTTT.

This clone was counted a single time. The V call is TRBV29-1, the J call TRBJ2-5, with D perhaps TRBD1 or TRBD2 (5 bases each). The CDR3 has 12 residues. With 2 bases removed from V and 6 bases from J, the gap between germline ends came to 10 bases. Per germline, CDR1 SQVTM and CDR2 ANQGSEA. CDR3 amino acids: CSVESGRQTQYF. For the CDR3, the DNA is TGCAGCGTTGAATCGGGGCGGCAGACCCAGTACTTC.

V gene TRBV5-6 combines with J gene TRBJ2-5; 9 nucleotides align to TRBD1. The CDR3 is 16 amino acids. Trimming took 3 bases from V and 5 from J; bases not matched to a gene: 11. Per the germline V gene, CDR1 is SGHDT and CDR2 is YYEEEE. The CDR3 nucleotides read TGTGCCAGCAGCTCCCGGACAGGGGCCAGGGCGGAGACCCAGTACTTC. Translated: CASSSRTGARAETQYF.

The chain recombines TRBV27 with TRBJ2-1; tentative D call: TRBD1 (5 bases). The germline V gene encodes CDR1 MNHEY and CDR2 SMNVEV (reference sequence). Trimming shortened V by 1 base and J by 4 bases, and 14 bases separated the two germline ends. The CDR3 is 16 amino acids. As DNA, the CDR3 is TGTGCCAGCAGTTTATTTGGGGCTAGGGGATACAATGAGCAGTTCTTC. This encodes CASSLFGARGYNEQFF.

With respect to this clone: This same CDR3 is encoded by further DNA sequences in the sample. The V gene is TRBV10-3, the J gene TRBJ2-5, with 9 positions matching TRBD2. Germline V gene data show CDR1 as ENHRY and CDR2 as SYGVKD. With V trimmed by 4 bases and J by 4 bases, 4 bases remained unmatched. The CDR3 covers 14 residues. CDR3 sequence (DNA): TGTGCCATCAGTGGATTAGCGGGAGTAGAGACCCAGTACTTC. This codes for CAISGLAGVETQYF.

V is TRBV7-2 and J is TRBJ1-2, with D possibly being TRBD1 (5 bases). Germline CDR1 SGHTA, CDR2 FQGNSA. The CDR3 runs to 15 residues. V lost 2 bases, J lost 5 bases, and 15 bases lay in between. Here the CDR3 DNA reads TGTGCCAGCAGCTTAAGAGAACTGGGGCAGTATGGCTACACCTTC. Its protein product is CASSLRELGQYGYTF.